The source of this T cell receptor (beta chain) is a study of blood T cells in healthy people across ages. Trimming pared 5 bases from V and 4 bases from J, leaving 15 bases between. This CDR3 comprises 15 residues. CDR1 is SGHVS, CDR2 FNYEAQ, per germline. The donors, all healthy, were Caucasians living in Russia, aged roughly 6 to 100. The authors ran a second PCR of about 7 to 12 cycles using a sample-barcoded 5' primer and a J-beta primer mix. Tags on each cDNA molecule came from a template-switch adaptor with 12 random nucleotides. From the 5' RACE reads, TCRdb called clonotypes with MiXCR, one entry per CDR3 protein. This sample has fewer than 650,000 distinct CDR3 sequences, with around 27% found just once. These data are also associated with another study on T cells of mothers and their children. As that report states: It was found that thymic selection shapes TCR recombination output similarly in related and unrelated pairs.

This receptor was taken from a boy younger than 10 in good health. Sample: blood. V gene TRBV7-6 combines with J gene TRBJ2-1; D may match TRBD1 or TRBD2 (5 bases each). CDR3 in DNA: TGTGCCAGCAGCCACGACCGGGACGTATACAATGAGCAGTTCTTC. This gives the protein CASSHDRDVYNEQFF.